Sequencing of this T cell receptor beta chain was carried out in a study of graft-versus-host responses after intestinal transplantation. Across the study: Each recipient received anti-thymocyte globulin induction, then tacrolimus and steroids for approximately three years.

Comments on this clone: Its antigen remains unidentified.

Germline CDR1 LGHNA, CDR2 YNFKEQ. The ends lost 7 bases at V and 7 bases at J; junction bases unmatched: 12. The CDR3 totals 18 residues. Profiled with immunoSEQ multiplex PCR; TCRdb holds only in-frame clones, not every one. Of about 150,000 clones listed, over 90% are singletons. Whole-study results and caveats: Early post-transplant falls in HvG clones accompanied the peak levels of circulating GvH clones. Patients with graft-donor T cell macrochimerism had high graft-versus-host to host-versus-graft clonal ratios in allografts. Present in recipient marrow, GvH clones included some that appeared first in ileum or blood.

This chain joins TRBV4-2 and TRBJ2-2; 16 bases fit TRBD2. The TCR sequence derives from a human donor who received an intestinal transplant. Sequencing used unstimulated CD4+ T cells sorted from spleen or lymph node cells, obtained before intestinal transplant. The DNA of the CDR3 is TGTGCCAGCACGATTCTGGGACTAGCGGGAGGGCCCGGCGGGGAGCTGTTTTTT. Amino acid sequence: CASTILGLAGGPGGELFF.